This T cell receptor beta chain was retrieved from a study of shared clonotypes between healthy human individuals. Clones were read by immunoSEQ multiplex PCR, and TCRdb kept only the in-frame ones, dropping some. Counted here are millions of clones, 85% to 95% occurring once; the ten biggest clones make up roughly 0.13%. Germline loops: CDR1 MNHNS, CDR2 SASEGT. The CDR3 runs 16 residues. Trimming took off 0 bases at V and 6 bases at J, with 17 bases between the two ends. Points from the study as a whole: Shared across several donors were around 5% of the naive CD4 clonotypes.

All donors were healthy HIV-negative adults lacking recent acute infections or vaccinations. With regard to this clone: What it binds is unknown.

The chain links TRBV6-1 to TRBJ1-1; D gene ambiguous. The clonotype was recovered from a young man in good health. The sequencing input was naive CD4+ T cells sorted from blood. The subset denotes: CD45RA+ positively selected. The DNA for the CDR3 is TGTGCCAGCAGTGAAGCGCTTTTTGACGGTCCCGCTGAAGCTTTCTTT. This translates into CASSEALFDGPAEAFF.